The entry below gives a single T cell receptor (beta chain) sequence along with its context. CDR1 is ENHRY and CDR2 is SYGVKD in the germline V gene. CDR3 size: 14 residues. V was clipped by 6 bases and J by 6 bases; unmatched bases: 8. This sample was included in a study of control samples from healthy donors and cancer patients. TCRdb's table, derived via immunoSEQ multiplex PCR, lists solely in-frame clones and lacks some. In the table there are 85,000 to 100,000 clones, about four fifths of which are singletons. The sequence was collected from a man aged 60-69 years in good health. Sequencing input: blood. The gene calls are TRBV10-3 and TRBJ1-1; the match to TRBD1 covers 9 bases. The CDR3 sequence: CAIRRDRDWAEAFF. In DNA form, the CDR3 reads TGTGCCATCAGAAGGGACAGGGATTGGGCTGAAGCTTTCTTT.